Presented here are 17 T cell receptor beta chains from one specimen sequenced in a study of CD8 T cells in ankylosing spondylitis. Study-level findings and limits: What seemed typical of ankylosing spondylitis blood was a TCR beta motif built from roughly eight highly homologous variants.

No cognate antigen is known for these TCRs. A single record per CDR3 protein comes from TCRdb applying MiXCR to the 5' RACE reads. The sample lists 750,000 to 850,000 distinct CDR3 sequences, 10% to 15% occurring once. Sequences were obtained from blood, either unsorted or a sorted T cell fraction (not recorded which). These receptors were collected from a male donor with ankylosing spondylitis.

The chain has TRBV12-3 or TRBV12-4 and TRBJ1-5; D gene unclear. This CDR3 spans 13 amino acids. Between the trimmed V and J ends, which lost 6 bases and 6 bases, there was a span of 12 bases. Here the CDR3 DNA reads TGTGCCAGCAGCGCGAACCGGGGTCAGCCCCAGCATTTT. Translating it yields CASSANRGQPQHF.

The chain is built from TRBV5-1 and TRBJ2-2; tentative D call: TRBD2 (6 bases). The CDR3 runs to 14 residues. The V end was cut by 3 bases, the J end by 7 bases, with 13 bases between. The germline V gene encodes CDR1 SGHRS and CDR2 YFSETQ. The CDR3 sequence is CASSWAGSGGELFF. CDR3 in DNA: TGCGCCAGCAGCTGGGCGGGGAGCGGCGGGGAGCTGTTTTTT.

This clonotype turned up a few times. This chain connects TRBV6-1 to TRBJ1-1, with D hard to call. Germline V gene lookup returns CDR1 MNHNS and CDR2 SASEGT. The V end was cut by 4 bases, the J end by 1 base, with 7 bases between. This CDR3 is 13 amino acids long. CDR3 nucleotides: TGTGCCAGCAGTGGGTGGAAGAACACTGAAGCTTTCTTT. Protein sequence: CASSGWKNTEAFF.

This clonotype turned up a few times. The CDR3 reads CASSPGGDNQPQHF. The CDR3 DNA is TGTGCCAGCAGCCCGGGAGGGGACAATCAGCCCCAGCATTTT. The J gene is TRBJ1-5, the V gene TRBV28; perhaps TRBD1 as D (5 bases). This CDR3 contains 14 residues. The V end lost 6 bases, the J end lost 3 bases, and 12 bases lay between the germline ends. Germline V gene sequence: CDR1 MDHEN, CDR2 SYDVKM. Supplemented by reference TRBV28 and TRBJ1-5, the full variable domain reads DVKVTQSSRYLVKRTGEKVFLECVQDMDHENMFWYRQDPGLGLRLIYFSYDVKMKEKGDIPEGYSVSREKKERFSLILESASTNQTSMYLCASSPGGDNQPQHFGDGTRLSIL.

There are a few counts of this clonotype. The rearrangement links TRBV20-1 to TRBJ1-2, with D maybe TRBD1 (5 bases). CDR3 length: 13 amino acids. Trimming left V 2 bases short and J 5 bases short, with 12 bases between. CDR1 is DFQATT, CDR2 SNEGSKA, per germline (reference sequence). CDR3 nucleotides: TGCAGTGCTAGACAGGGTCAAGGATATGGCTACACCTTC. Translation: CSARQGQGYGYTF.

There are many counts of this clonotype. The V and J genes are TRBV29-1 and TRBJ2-7, with 9 positions matching TRBD1. Germline V gene data show CDR1 as SQVTM and CDR2 as ANQGSEA. CDR3 length: 13 amino acids. J gave up 0 bases and V 6 bases, and 3 bases lay outside the gene matches. The CDR3 reads CSVDRGDSYEQYF. In DNA form, the CDR3 reads TGCAGCGTGGACAGGGGCGACTCCTACGAGCAGTACTTC.

This chain links TRBV27 with TRBJ2-3; 8 bases line up with TRBD2. The trim removed 4 bases at V and 0 bases at J, leaving 9 bases unmatched. CDR3 size: 17 residues. Germline V gene lookup returns CDR1 MNHEY and CDR2 SMNVEV (reference sequence). CDR3 sequence reads: CASSSVASGSSTDTQYF. The CDR3 DNA reads as TGTGCCAGCAGTTCCGTCGCTAGCGGGTCTAGCACAGATACGCAGTATTTT.

The chain is built from TRBV11-2 and TRBJ2-2; 7 bases map to TRBD1. Germline CDR1 is SGHAT and CDR2 is FQNNGV. V dropped 7 bases and J dropped 4; count of bases not matched to a gene: 6. This CDR3 has 14 residues. Here the CDR3 reads CASKSDRATGELFF. In nucleotides, the CDR3 is TGTGCCAGCAAGTCTGACAGGGCCACCGGGGAGCTGTTTTTT.

This clonotype was found many times. The chain recombines TRBV4-3 with TRBJ1-1; D may be TRBD1 (5 bases). The germline gives CDR1 LGHNA, CDR2 YSLEER. Trimming left V 4 bases short and J 0 bases short, with 18 bases between. The length of the CDR3 is 17 residues. The CDR3 DNA is TGCGCCAGCAGCCTAGACGTGAGGTGGGACGTGAACACTGAAGCTTTCTTT. Translation gives CASSLDVRWDVNTEAFF.

This clonotype has just a few counts. The chain couples TRBV11-2 to TRBJ2-2, with 9 bases aligning to TRBD2. From germline, CDR1 is SGHAT and CDR2 FQNNGV. The V gene end was trimmed by 5 bases and the J gene end by 4 bases; junction bases not matched to a gene: 8. The length of the CDR3 is 16 residues. CDR3 loop: CASSPRGGVLTGELFF. CDR3 sequence (DNA): TGTGCCAGCAGCCCGCGGGGGGGGGTTCTCACCGGGGAGCTGTTTTTT.

The J gene is TRBJ2-3, the V gene TRBV7-2; TRBD2 might be the D (6 bases). The germline gives CDR1 SGHTA, CDR2 FQGNSA. Trimming took 5 bases from V and 4 from J, leaving 16 bases between them. The CDR3 runs 15 residues. CDR3 loop: CASSARIGGPDTQYF. The CDR3 DNA sequence: TGTGCCAGCAGCGCCAGAATTGGAGGGCCAGATACGCAGTATTTT. The full variable domain, with the rest looked up from reference TRBV7-2 and TRBJ2-3, is GAGVSQSPSNKVTEKGKDVELRCDPISGHTALYWYRQSLGQGLEFLIYFQGNSAPDKSGLPSDRFSAERTGGSVSTLTIQRTQQEDSAVYLCASSARIGGPDTQYFGPGTRLTVL.

In its sample, this clonotype was seen many times. The J gene is TRBJ1-2, the V gene TRBV6-6, with a possible D match to TRBD1 (6 bases). This CDR3 region has 12 residues. Germline V gene sequence: CDR1 MNHNY, CDR2 SVGAGI (reference sequence). With 6 bases removed from V and 8 bases from J, the gap between germline ends came to 13 bases. DNA for the CDR3: TGTGCCAGCAGGCGAAGGGGGGCGGGCTACACCTTC. It yields the protein CASRRRGAGYTF.

This clonotype was observed a few times. V gene TRBV19 combines with J gene TRBJ2-4; 13 bases agree with TRBD2. The CDR3 spans 18 residues. Germline V gene sequence: CDR1 LNHDA, CDR2 SQIVND (reference sequence). The V gene end was trimmed by 5 bases and the J gene end by 4 bases; junction bases not matched to a gene: 11. The DNA of the CDR3 is TGTGCCAGTAGTTTGGGACTAGCGGGACTATGGGGGAAAAACATTCAGTACTTC. Translated, it gives CASSLGLAGLWGKNIQYF.

The sample holds a few counts of this clonotype. V is TRBV14 and J is TRBJ2-1, with D perhaps TRBD2 (5 bases). Trimming stripped 1 base from V and 8 bases from J, with 15 bases between. The germline gives CDR1 SGHDN, CDR2 FVKESK. The CDR3 runs 15 residues. CDR3 sequence reads: CASSQGLLGFYEQFF. The CDR3 nucleotides read TGTGCCAGCAGCCAAGGCTTACTAGGTTTCTATGAGCAGTTCTTC.

The V and J genes are TRBV20-1 and TRBJ1-5; the D gene is possibly TRBD1 (6 bases). This CDR3 spans 14 amino acids. The V end was cut by 4 bases, the J end by 5 bases, with 15 bases between. Germline values: CDR1 DFQATT, CDR2 SNEGSKA (reference sequence). DNA for the CDR3: TGCAGTGCTAACGACAGGTGGGATGATCAGCCCCAGCATTTT. This gives the protein CSANDRWDDQPQHF.

This clonotype was detected a few times. V and J are TRBV12-3 or TRBV12-4 and TRBJ1-5, with 8 positions matching TRBD1. The junction had 4 bases not matched to a gene; V was cut back by 6 bases and J by 3 bases. CDR3 length equals 14 residues. CDR3 sequence: CASRRTGFNQPQHF. CDR3 bases: TGTGCCAGCAGGCGGACAGGGTTCAATCAGCCCCAGCATTTT.

This clonotype was picked up many times. The rearrangement links TRBV6-1 to TRBJ1-1; D is uncertain. Germline-derived CDR1 and CDR2 are MNHNS and SASEGT. The CDR3 is 14 residues long. V was trimmed by 7 bases and J by 0 bases, leaving 12 bases between them. CDR3 sequence: CASNTQYMNTEAFF. The CDR3 DNA reads TGTGCCAGCAACACACAGTACATGAACACTGAAGCTTTCTTT.